Below are 10 T cell receptor beta chains sequenced from a single sample in a study of CD8 T cells in ankylosing spondylitis. Whole-study results and caveats: Several highly homologous variants made up a TCR beta motif that seemed to typify ankylosing spondylitis blood.

These receptors are not linked to any known antigen. TCRdb analysed the 5' RACE reads with MiXCR anew, one entry per CDR3 protein. The sample shows just under 550,000 distinct CDR3 sequences, about an eighth of them seen only once. The material sequenced was blood, either unsorted or a sorted T cell fraction (not recorded which). The receptors come from a male donor with ankylosing spondylitis.

A few counts support this clonotype. V gene TRBV20-1 combines with J gene TRBJ1-5; 7 bases are a match to TRBD1. J lost 4 bases, V lost 4 bases, and 4 bases had no gene match. Germline V gene sequence: CDR1 DFQATT, CDR2 SNEGSKA (reference sequence). This CDR3 has 13 amino acids. CDR3 residues: CSAIYRGNQPQHF. Written as DNA, the CDR3 is TGCAGTGCTATATACAGGGGAAATCAGCCCCAGCATTTT.

This clonotype appeared a few times. The rearrangement joins TRBV11-2 to TRBJ2-7; D not certain. The V gene lost 0 bases and the J gene lost 2 bases, with 5 bases spanning the gap. Per germline, CDR1 SGHAT and CDR2 FQNNGV. The CDR3 is 13 residues long. The CDR3 loop is CASSLDGAYEQYV. In DNA, the CDR3 is TGTGCCAGCAGCTTAGATGGAGCCTACGAGCAGTACGTC.

This clonotype was observed a few times. CDR3 protein: CASSLGQGVTYGYTF. In DNA form, the CDR3 reads TGTGCCAGCAGCTTAGGGCAGGGGGTGACCTATGGCTACACCTTC. The chain has TRBV11-2 and TRBJ1-2, with TRBD1 matching 7 bases. Germline CDR1 is SGHAT and CDR2 is FQNNGV. CDR3 length equals 15 residues. Germline trimming cut 1 base from V and 4 bases from J; bases unmatched to any gene: 6. The full variable domain, rest sourced from reference TRBV11-2 and TRBJ1-2, is EAGVAQSPRYKIIEKRQSVAFWCNPISGHATLYWYQQILGQGPKLLIQFQNNGVVDDSQLPKDRFSAERLKGVDSTLKIQPAKLEDSAVYLCASSLGQGVTYGYTFGSGTRLTVV.

This clonotype was counted only a few times. This chain uses TRBV3-1 with TRBJ2-3; D gene unclear. The germline gives CDR1 LGHDT, CDR2 YNNKEL (reference sequence). Trimming stripped 1 base from V and 3 bases from J, with 8 bases between. The CDR3 consists of 14 residues. CDR3 bases: TGTGCCAGCAGCCAAGGGGTCGGGACAGATACGCAGTATTTT. Translated, it gives CASSQGVGTDTQYF.

This clonotype has a count of ten or more. The chain joins TRBV12-3 or TRBV12-4 to TRBJ1-1; maybe TRBD1 (5 bases). V was shortened by 6 bases and J by 6 bases, with 17 bases between the two germline ends. There are 14 residues in the CDR3. CDR3 in DNA: TGTGCCAGCAGCCGCGTAGGGGCAGAAGCTGAAGCTTTCTTT. Amino acids: CASSRVGAEAEAFF.

This clonotype came up a few times. J is TRBJ2-7 and V is TRBV25-1, with D possibly being TRBD2 (6 bases). Per the germline V gene, CDR1 is MGHDK and CDR2 is SYGVNS. The V end was cut by 5 bases, the J end by 3 bases, with 11 bases between. The CDR3 runs to 13 residues. The CDR3 DNA is TGTGCCAGCAGTTACCCCGGGAGCTACGAGCAGTACGTC. Translation gives CASSYPGSYEQYV.

There are a few counts of this clonotype. The V call is TRBV20-1, the J call TRBJ2-7; D is uncertain. Germline V CDR1 and CDR2: DFQATT, SNEGSKA (reference sequence). V was cut by 4 bases and J by 2 bases, with 9 bases left in between. The CDR3 is made up of 12 amino acids. The CDR3: CSAIGGTYEQYF. The CDR3 DNA reads as TGCAGTGCTATAGGCGGCACCTACGAGCAGTACTTC.

Only a few counts were recorded for this clonotype. This chain joins TRBV11-2 and TRBJ2-1; 7 bases fit TRBD2. The CDR3 sequence is 17 residues long. The J segment lost 6 bases and the V segment lost 2 bases, leaving 13 bases of the junction unmatched. Per germline, CDR1 SGHAT and CDR2 FQNNGV. The CDR3 region has the DNA TGTGCCAGCAGCTTAATGATCAGGACTAGTGTAATCAATGAGCAGTTCTTC. Translated, it gives CASSLMIRTSVINEQFF.

The chain carries TRBV29-1 and TRBJ2-1, with D hard to call. CDR3 length: 11 residues. Trimming took off 8 bases at V and 5 bases at J, with 10 bases between the two ends. In germline, CDR1 is SQVTM, CDR2 ANQGSEA. The CDR3 loop is CSTDNDNEQFF. CDR3 DNA sequence: TGCAGCACCGACAACGACAATGAGCAGTTCTTC.

This clonotype was found a few times. The chain is built from TRBV12-3 or TRBV12-4 and TRBJ1-6, with a weak D call TRBD1 (6 bases). This CDR3 comprises 15 residues. Deletions cut 5 bases from V and 6 bases from J, with 14 bases between. The CDR3 reads CASSPQAGANSPLHF. As DNA, the CDR3 is TGTGCCAGCAGTCCACAGGCAGGGGCTAATTCACCCCTCCACTTT.